Each of the 9 T cell receptor beta chains below was sequenced from the same sample in a study of blood T cell repertoires in COVID-19. Only in-frame clones appear in the TCRdb table, and some are missing; sequencing was by immunoSEQ multiplex PCR. The data contain fewer than 200,000 clones, 85% of them singletons. Sequencing used peripheral blood. The receptors were gathered from a human donor with acute or convalescent COVID-19. The donor label of this sample is uncertain.

The rearrangement links TRBV10-2 to TRBJ1-2; D not resolved. This CDR3 has 15 residues. V dropped 8 bases and J dropped 4 bases, with 20 bases sitting between them. Germline CDR1 is WSHSY and CDR2 is SAAADI. Here the CDR3 DNA reads TGCGCCAGCTCGGTGGTGGGCAGCACCGGCTATGGCTACACCTTC. Translation gives CASSVVGSTGYGYTF.

The chain couples TRBV28 to TRBJ1-1, with 8 bases aligning to TRBD1. The CDR3 is 15 amino acids. The ends lost 4 bases at V and 7 bases at J; junction bases unmatched: 11. Germline V gene data show CDR1 as MDHEN and CDR2 as SYDVKM. Here the CDR3 DNA reads TGTGCCAGCAGTTCCCAGGGGGCTGGCGCGGGTGAAGCTTTCTTT. Translating it yields CASSSQGAGAGEAFF.

The genes are TRBV2 and TRBJ2-3; TRBD2 aligns across 8 bases. Trimming at V came to 4 bases and at J to 4 bases, leaving 7 bases not matched to a gene. Germline CDR1 reads SNHLY; CDR2 reads FYNNEI. CDR3 size: 15 residues. CDR3 amino acids: CASSGLALTSDTQYF. The CDR3 DNA reads TGTGCCAGCAGTGGACTAGCGCTAACCTCAGATACGCAGTATTTT.

This chain links TRBV5-1 with TRBJ1-2; maybe TRBD1 (5 bases). The germline V and J ends were trimmed by 4 bases and 8 bases, with 12 bases remaining between them. CDR3 length equals 12 residues. Germline values: CDR1 SGHRS, CDR2 YFSETQ. The CDR3: CASSPGGKGYTF. The CDR3 DNA reads as TGCGCCAGCAGCCCGGGGGGAAAGGGCTACACCTTC.

The genes are TRBV7-9 and TRBJ1-2; D call uncertain. V lost 4 bases and J lost 4, with 13 bases in between. Germline V gene sequence: CDR1 SEHNR, CDR2 FQNEAQ (reference sequence). The CDR3 runs 14 residues. The CDR3 loop reads CASSWVGIGYGYTF. The CDR3 nucleotides are TGTGCCAGCAGCTGGGTCGGGATCGGCTATGGCTACACCTTC.

This clone was recorded only once. V and J are TRBV18 and TRBJ2-5, with D perhaps TRBD1 (6 bases). Between the trimmed V and J ends, which lost 2 bases and 2 bases, there was a span of 15 bases. This CDR3 spans 16 amino acids. Germline V lookup: CDR1 KGHSH, CDR2 LQKENI. The CDR3 here is CASSPVSGQRQETQYF. Written as DNA, the CDR3 is TGTGCCAGCTCACCAGTCAGCGGACAGCGACAAGAGACCCAGTACTTC.

The gene calls are TRBV6-5 and TRBJ1-2, with 7 bases matching TRBD1. The CDR3 is 14 residues long. With 8 bases clipped from V and 4 bases from J, the junction kept 10 bases outside the gene matches. Germline CDR1 is MNHEY and CDR2 is SVGAGI. The chain's CDR3 is CASGRNRGTYGYTF. The CDR3 nucleotides read TGTGCCAGCGGAAGGAACAGGGGAACCTATGGCTACACCTTC.

The chain employs TRBV19 and TRBJ1-4; D is undetermined. The length of the CDR3 is 14 residues. V lost 8 bases and J 3 bases, leaving 13 bases between the germline ends. Looked up from germline, CDR1 is LNHDA and CDR2 is SQIVND (reference sequence). This CDR3 reads CASSGPGANEKLFF. The CDR3 coding sequence is TGTGCCAGTTCAGGCCCCGGGGCTAATGAAAAACTGTTTTTT.

V gene TRBV6-5 combines with J gene TRBJ2-7, with D maybe TRBD1 (5 bases). Germline V gene sequence: CDR1 MNHEY, CDR2 SVGAGI. The CDR3 extends over 14 amino acids. V lost 6 bases, J lost 9 bases, and 21 bases lay in between. The CDR3 nucleotides are TGTGCCAGCAGCCTCGACAGTTACTACGAGCGGCAGTACTTC. Its protein is CASSLDSYYERQYF.